The present T cell receptor beta chain was sequenced within a study of CD8+ T cells in alopecia areata. Study-level results: Uncertainty about whether baseline CD8+ expansion is linked to response remains, with one nonresponder.

Points on this clone: Its matching antigen is unknown.

This CDR3 comprises 15 residues. V lost 1 base and J lost 2; bases outside the gene matches: 1. CDR1 and CDR2 from the germline V gene are LGHNA and YSLEER. As to treatment: oral pan-JAK inhibitor, 5-10 mg twice daily. The sequencing template was cDNA reverse transcribed from extracted RNA. The assay was immunoSEQ multiplex PCR, and TCRdb's table has in-frame clones only and misses some. This repertoire shows 100,000 to 140,000 clones, roughly 84% found once; its top ten account for 24%. This sequence joins TRBV4-3 and TRBJ2-1; 8 positions agree with TRBD1. The sequenced sample was CD8+ T cells sorted from blood, obtained at week 24, from a patient treated with tofacitinib. The sequence came from a human donor with alopecia areata. This CDR3 reads CASSQGTGPYNEQFF. DNA of the CDR3: TGCGCCAGCAGCCAAGGGACAGGGCCCTACAATGAGCAGTTCTTC.